A single TCR beta chain is shown here with its context. Its antigen is undetermined. The record originates from a study of T-cell reconstitution after alpha-beta-depleted transplantation in children. During its preparation, the TCRbeta library received unique molecular identifiers. TCRdb reprocessed the PCR reads via MiXCR and lists one record per CDR3 protein. The sample includes about 830,000 distinct CDR3 sequences, roughly 15% of them seen just once. Study-level points and caveats: About two months after transplant, alpha-beta T cells reportedly came from several hundred expanded graft clones. After transplant, high TCRbeta diversity at day 60 in some patients arose from surviving recipient T cells and thymic progenitors. T-cell numbers and diversity one year post-transplant derived largely from freshly generated T cells.

Germline CDR1 ENHRY, CDR2 SYGVKD. V gave up 3 bases and J gave up 6 bases, with 20 bases separating them. There are 16 residues in the CDR3. The sequence was collected from a male patient between 5 and 17 years old who had a stem cell transplant for acute lymphoblastic leukemia, so the T cells may come from the graft donor. This chain uses TRBV10-3 with TRBJ1-1; a possible D gene is TRBD1 (5 bases). Here the sequenced sample was PBMCs, mostly from graft donor cells, taken 360 days after TCRalphabeta/CD19-depleted stem cell transplant. CDR3 residues: CAISDRVGVLKSEAFF. In DNA, the CDR3 is TGTGCCATCAGTGACAGGGTGGGGGTTTTGAAGTCTGAAGCTTTCTTT.